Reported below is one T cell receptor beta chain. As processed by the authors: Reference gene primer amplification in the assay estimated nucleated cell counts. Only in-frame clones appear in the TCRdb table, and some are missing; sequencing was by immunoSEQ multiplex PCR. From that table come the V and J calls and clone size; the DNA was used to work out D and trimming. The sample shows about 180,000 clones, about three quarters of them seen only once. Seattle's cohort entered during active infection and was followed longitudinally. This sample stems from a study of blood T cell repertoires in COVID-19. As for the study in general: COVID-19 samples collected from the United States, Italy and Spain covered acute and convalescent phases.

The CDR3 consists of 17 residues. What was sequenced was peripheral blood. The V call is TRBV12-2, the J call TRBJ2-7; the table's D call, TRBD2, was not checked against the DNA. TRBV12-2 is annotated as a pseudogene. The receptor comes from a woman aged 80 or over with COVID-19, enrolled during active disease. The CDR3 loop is CASRLGTSGGGVYEQYF. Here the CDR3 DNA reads TGTGCAAGTCGCTTAGGGACTAGCGGGGGGGGCGTCTACGAGCAGTACTTC.